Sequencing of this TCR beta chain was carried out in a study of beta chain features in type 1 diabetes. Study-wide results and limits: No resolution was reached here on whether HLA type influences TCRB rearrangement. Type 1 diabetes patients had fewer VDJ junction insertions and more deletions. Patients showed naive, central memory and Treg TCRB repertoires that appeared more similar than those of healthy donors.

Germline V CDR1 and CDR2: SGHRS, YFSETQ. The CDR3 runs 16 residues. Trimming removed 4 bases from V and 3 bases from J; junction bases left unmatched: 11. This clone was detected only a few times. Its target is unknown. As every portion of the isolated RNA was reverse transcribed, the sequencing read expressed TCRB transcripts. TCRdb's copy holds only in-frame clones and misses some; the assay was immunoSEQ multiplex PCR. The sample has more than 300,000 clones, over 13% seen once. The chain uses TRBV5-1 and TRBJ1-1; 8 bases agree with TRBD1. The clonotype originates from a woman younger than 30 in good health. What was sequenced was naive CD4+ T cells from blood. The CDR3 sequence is CASSPRQGLLDTEAFF. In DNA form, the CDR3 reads TGCGCCAGCAGCCCAAGACAGGGGCTATTGGACACTGAAGCTTTCTTT.